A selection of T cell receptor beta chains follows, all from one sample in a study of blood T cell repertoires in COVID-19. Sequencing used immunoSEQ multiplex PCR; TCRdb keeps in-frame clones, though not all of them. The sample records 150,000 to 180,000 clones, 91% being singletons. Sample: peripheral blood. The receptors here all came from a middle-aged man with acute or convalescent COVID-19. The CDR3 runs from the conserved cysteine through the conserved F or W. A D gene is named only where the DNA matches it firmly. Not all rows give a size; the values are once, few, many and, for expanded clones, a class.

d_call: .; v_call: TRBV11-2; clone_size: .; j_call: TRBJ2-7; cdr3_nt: TGTGCCAGCAGCTTAGATCAGAGAGGGAGCCTTTCCTACGAGCAGTACTTC; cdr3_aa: CASSLDQRGSLSYEQYF
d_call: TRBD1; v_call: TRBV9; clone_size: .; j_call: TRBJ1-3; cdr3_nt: TGTGCCAGCAGCACCGGGACAGGGGGCTCTGGAAACACCATATATTTT; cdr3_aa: CASSTGTGGSGNTIYF
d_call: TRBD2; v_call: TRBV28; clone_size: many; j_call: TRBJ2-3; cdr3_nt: TGTGCCAGCAGTTTATGGGGCGGGGGGGCCCCTACGCAGTATTTT; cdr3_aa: CASSLWGGGAPTQYF
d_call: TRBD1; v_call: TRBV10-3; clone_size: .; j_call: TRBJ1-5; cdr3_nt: TGTGCCATCAGACAGGGGGGCAATCAGCCCCAGCATTTT; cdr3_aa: CAIRQGGNQPQHF
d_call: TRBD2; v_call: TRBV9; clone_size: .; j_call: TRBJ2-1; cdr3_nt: TGTGCCAGCAGCGTAGACCGACTAGCGGGGGGGCTCAATGAGCAGTTCTTC; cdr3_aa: CASSVDRLAGGLNEQFF
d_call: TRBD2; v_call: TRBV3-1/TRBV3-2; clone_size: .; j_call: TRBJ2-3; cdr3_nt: TGTGCCAGCAGCCGGGGACTAGCGGGAACAGATACGCAGTATTTT; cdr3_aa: CASSRGLAGTDTQYF
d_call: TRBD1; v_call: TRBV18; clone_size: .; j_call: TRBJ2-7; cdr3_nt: TGTGCCAGCTCACCACCGGGGGGACAGGGGAACGAGCAGTACTTC; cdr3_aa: CASSPPGGQGNEQYF
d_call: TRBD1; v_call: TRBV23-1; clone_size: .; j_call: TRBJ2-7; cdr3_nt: TGCGCCAGCAGTCTAACCGGGGACAGTAACTACGAGCAGTACTTC; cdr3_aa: CASSLTGDSNYEQYF
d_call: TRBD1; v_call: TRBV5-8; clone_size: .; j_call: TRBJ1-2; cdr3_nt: TGTGCCAGCAGCAAGGGGACAGGGCAAAACTATGGCTACACCTTC; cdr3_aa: CASSKGTGQNYGYTF
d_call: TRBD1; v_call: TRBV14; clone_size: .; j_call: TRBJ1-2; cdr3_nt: TGTGCCAGCAGCCAAGATCCGGGACAGGTCGCTAACTATGGCTACACCTTC; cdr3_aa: CASSQDPGQVANYGYTF
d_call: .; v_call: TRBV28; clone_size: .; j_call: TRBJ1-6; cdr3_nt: TGTGCCAGCAGTCCGACTTATTCTCCCTATTCACCCCTCCACTTT; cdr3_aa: CASSPTYSPYSPLHF
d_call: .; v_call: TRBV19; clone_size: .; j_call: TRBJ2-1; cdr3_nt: TGTGCCAGTAGTATAATATCCGGGACCTACAATGAGCAGTTCTTC; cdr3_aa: CASSIISGTYNEQFF
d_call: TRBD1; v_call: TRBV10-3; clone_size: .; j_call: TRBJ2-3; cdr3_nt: TGTGCCATCAGTAACCGGGACAGCTCTAGCACAGATACGCAGTATTTT; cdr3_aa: CAISNRDSSSTDTQYF
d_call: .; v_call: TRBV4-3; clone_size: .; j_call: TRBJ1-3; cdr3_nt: TGCGCCAGCAGCCAAGTAGTCAGGGTGCCCTCTGGAAACACCATATATTTT; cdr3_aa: CASSQVVRVPSGNTIYF
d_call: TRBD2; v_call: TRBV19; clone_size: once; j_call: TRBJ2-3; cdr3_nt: TGTGCCAGTAGTATACCGGGGGGACCCACAGATACGCAGTATTTT; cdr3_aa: CASSIPGGPTDTQYF
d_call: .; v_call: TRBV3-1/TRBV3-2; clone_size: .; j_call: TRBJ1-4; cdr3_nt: TGTGCCAGCAGCCGAGCCCGAGGCCGGGTCCTGGATCATATTAATGAAAAACTGTTTTTT; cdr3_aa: CASSRARGRVLDHINEKLFF
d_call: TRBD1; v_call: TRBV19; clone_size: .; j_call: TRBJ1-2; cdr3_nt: TGTGCCAGTACTCCATGGGACAGCTATGGCTACACCTTC; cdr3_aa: CASTPWDSYGYTF
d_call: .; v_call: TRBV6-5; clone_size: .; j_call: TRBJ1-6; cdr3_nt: TGTGCCAGCAGTTACTCCAGGGTTTCACCCCTCCACTTT; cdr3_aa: CASSYSRVSPLHF
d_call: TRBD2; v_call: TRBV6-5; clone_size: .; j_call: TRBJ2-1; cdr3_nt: TGTGCCAGCAAACCGGGGACTAGCGGGAACAATGAGCAGTTCTTC; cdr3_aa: CASKPGTSGNNEQFF
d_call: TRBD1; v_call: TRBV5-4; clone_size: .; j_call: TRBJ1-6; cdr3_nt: TGTGCCAGCAGCACGAGTACAGGGGGGGATTCACCCCTCCACTTT; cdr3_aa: CASSTSTGGDSPLHF
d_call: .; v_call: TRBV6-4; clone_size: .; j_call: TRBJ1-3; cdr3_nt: TGTGCCAGCAGGGAGGGATCCCTTGAAAACACCATATATTTT; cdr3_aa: CASREGSLENTIYF
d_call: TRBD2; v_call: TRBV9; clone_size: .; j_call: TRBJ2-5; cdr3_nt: TGTGCCAGCAGCGGGCTAGCGGGGGGCCCCACGGAGACCCAGTACTTC; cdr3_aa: CASSGLAGGPTETQYF
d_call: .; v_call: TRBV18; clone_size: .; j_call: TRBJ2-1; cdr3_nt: TGTGCCAGCTCACCCCGACAGTTGGGGCCTAGCAATGAGCAGTTCTTC; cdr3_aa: CASSPRQLGPSNEQFF
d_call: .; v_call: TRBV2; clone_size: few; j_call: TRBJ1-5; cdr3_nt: TGTGCCAGCAGTGATTCGGGGTTGGGCAATCAGCCCCAGCATTTT; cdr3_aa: CASSDSGLGNQPQHF
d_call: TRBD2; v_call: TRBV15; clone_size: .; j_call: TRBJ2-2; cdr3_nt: TGTGCCACAGGACTAGGGTCGGGCACCGGGGAGCTGTTTTTT; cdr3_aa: CATGLGSGTGELFF
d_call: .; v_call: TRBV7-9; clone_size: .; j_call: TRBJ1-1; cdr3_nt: TGTGCCAGCAGCTCCACGACATACAACACTGAAGCTTTCTTT; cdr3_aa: CASSSTTYNTEAFF
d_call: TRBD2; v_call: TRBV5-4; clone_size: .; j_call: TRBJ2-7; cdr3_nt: TGTGCCAGCAGCTTGGGGACTAGCGCCTCCTACGAGCAGTACTTC; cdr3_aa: CASSLGTSASYEQYF
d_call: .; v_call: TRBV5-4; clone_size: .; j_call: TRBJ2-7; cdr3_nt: TGTGCCAGCAGCAACGGCTACGAGCAGTACTTC; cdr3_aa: CASSNGYEQYF
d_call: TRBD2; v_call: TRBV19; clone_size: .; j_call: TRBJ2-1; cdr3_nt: TGTGCCAGTAGTATGGTCAGTGGTAGCGGGTCGATCAATGAGCAGTTCTTC; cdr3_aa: CASSMVSGSGSINEQFF
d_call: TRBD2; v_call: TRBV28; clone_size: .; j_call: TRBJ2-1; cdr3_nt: TGTGCCAGCAGTTTAGCGGGAGGGCAGAATGAGCAGTTCTTC; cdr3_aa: CASSLAGGQNEQFF
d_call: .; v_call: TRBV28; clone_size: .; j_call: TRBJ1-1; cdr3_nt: TGTGCCAGCAGTTCGGGGGGCGAACTGAACACTGAAGCTTTCTTT; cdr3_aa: CASSSGGELNTEAFF
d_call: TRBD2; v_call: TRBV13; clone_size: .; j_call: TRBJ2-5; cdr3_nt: TGTGCCAGCAGCCCCCGACTAGCGGGAAGGGTTGAGACCCAGTACTTC; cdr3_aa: CASSPRLAGRVETQYF
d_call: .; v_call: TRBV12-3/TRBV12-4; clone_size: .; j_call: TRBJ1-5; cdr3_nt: TGTGCCAGCAGTTTAGCCAGGGGAGAGCCCCAGCATTTT; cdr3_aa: CASSLARGEPQHF
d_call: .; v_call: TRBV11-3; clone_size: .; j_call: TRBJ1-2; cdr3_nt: TGTGCCAGCAGCAATACGGGGGATAAGAACTATGGCTACACCTTC; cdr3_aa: CASSNTGDKNYGYTF
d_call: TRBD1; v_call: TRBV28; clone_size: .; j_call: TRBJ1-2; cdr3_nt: TGTGCCAGCAGCCCGGGGGACAGAGCCGGCTACACCTTC; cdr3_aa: CASSPGDRAGYTF
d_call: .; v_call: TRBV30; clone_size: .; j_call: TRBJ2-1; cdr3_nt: TGTGCCGCATGGCAGGGTGGCTACAATGAGCAGTTCTTC; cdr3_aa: CAAWQGGYNEQFF
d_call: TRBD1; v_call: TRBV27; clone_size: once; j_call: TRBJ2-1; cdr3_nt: TGTGCCAGCAGGCTGACAGGGTGGGATGAGCAGTTCTTC; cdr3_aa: CASRLTGWDEQFF
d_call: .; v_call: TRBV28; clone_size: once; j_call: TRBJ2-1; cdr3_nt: TGTGCCAGCAGTTTAGGGAGAAGGAATGAGCAGTTCTTC; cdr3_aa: CASSLGRRNEQFF